One TCR beta chain is described in this entry. The CDR3 runs 15 residues. From germline, CDR1 is SNHLY and CDR2 FYNNEI. The V and J ends lost 2 bases and 5 bases respectively, with 16 bases between them. This entry is derived from a study of blood T cell repertoires in COVID-19. Libraries were prepared by immunoSEQ multiplex PCR; TCRdb keeps only in-frame clonotypes and omits some of them. The data contain over 150,000 clones, around 90% of them singletons. The clonotype originates from a middle-aged man who had recovered from COVID-19. V gene TRBV2 combines with J gene TRBJ2-7; possibly TRBD2 for D (5 bases). Source material: peripheral blood. The CDR3 DNA sequence: TGTGCCAGCAGTGAATCCGGGGTTAAAGACGACGAGCAGTACTTC. Protein product: CASSESGVKDDEQYF.